Reported below is one T cell receptor (beta chain). Its antigen is still unknown. This entry belongs to a study of cytomegalovirus exposure and HLA in healthy donors. On the study more broadly: HLA-typed donors contributed 80 million to 85 million unique TCRs, which were held in an early data release. The study placed around 85% of its 398 genotyped donors in the Caucasian-associated ancestry cluster. Study observations and caveats: Diagnosis of cytomegalovirus status made by the classifier reportedly showed high specificity and sensitivity.

Germline V gives CDR1 DFQATT, CDR2 SNEGSKA (reference sequence). Trimming shortened V by 3 bases and J by 11 bases, and 13 bases separated the two germline ends. The CDR3 runs to 11 residues. With 60 Vbeta and 13 Jbeta primers, the PCR was carried out. The data were produced by immunoSEQ multiplex PCR, yet TCRdb's version contains in-frame clones alone and is incomplete. Found here are 110,000 to 150,000 clones, 65% to 90% of them singletons; the top ten hold approximately 1.1%. The source of this sequence is a female donor in good health and CMV-seronegative. The genes are TRBV20-1 and TRBJ2-5; perhaps TRBD2 as D (5 bases). Material: PBMCs. The CDR3 loop is CSASSPSLQYF. CDR3 sequence (DNA): TGCAGTGCTAGTTCTCCTAGCCTACAGTACTTC.